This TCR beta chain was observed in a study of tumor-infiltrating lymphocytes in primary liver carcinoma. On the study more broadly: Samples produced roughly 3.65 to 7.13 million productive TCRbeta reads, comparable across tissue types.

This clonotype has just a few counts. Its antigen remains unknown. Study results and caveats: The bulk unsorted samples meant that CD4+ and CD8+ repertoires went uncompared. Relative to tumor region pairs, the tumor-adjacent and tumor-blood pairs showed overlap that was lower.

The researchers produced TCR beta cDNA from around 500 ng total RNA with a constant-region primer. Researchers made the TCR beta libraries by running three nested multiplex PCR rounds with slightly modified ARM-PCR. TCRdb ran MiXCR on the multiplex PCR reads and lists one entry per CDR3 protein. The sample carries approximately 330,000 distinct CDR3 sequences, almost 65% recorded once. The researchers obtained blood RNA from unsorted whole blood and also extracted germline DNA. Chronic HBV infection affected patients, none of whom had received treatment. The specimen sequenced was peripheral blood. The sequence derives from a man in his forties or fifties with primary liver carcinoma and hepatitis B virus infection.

The CDR3 region has the DNA TGCGCCAGCAGCTTGGCTCCGGGACAGGACCTCTACGAGCAGTACTTC. Translating it yields CASSLAPGQDLYEQYF. The chain has TRBV5-1 and TRBJ2-7, with 8 bases matching TRBD1. Trimming removed 0 bases from V and 3 bases from J; junction bases left unmatched: 8. Germline CDR1 SGHRS, CDR2 YFSETQ. The CDR3 spans 16 residues.